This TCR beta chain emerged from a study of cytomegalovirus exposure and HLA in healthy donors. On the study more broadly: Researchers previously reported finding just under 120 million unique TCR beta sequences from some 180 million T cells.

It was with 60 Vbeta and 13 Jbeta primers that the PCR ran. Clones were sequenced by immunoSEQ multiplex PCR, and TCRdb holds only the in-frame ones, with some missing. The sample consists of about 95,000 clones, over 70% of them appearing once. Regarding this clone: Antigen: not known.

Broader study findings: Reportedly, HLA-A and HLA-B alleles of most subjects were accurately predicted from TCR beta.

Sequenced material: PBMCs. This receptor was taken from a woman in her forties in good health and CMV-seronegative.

The CDR3 is CASSRLEQGAGVEKLFF. The CDR3 DNA sequence: TGTGCCAGCAGCCGACTCGAACAGGGCGCTGGAGTTGAAAAACTGTTTTTT. This chain joins TRBV7-9 and TRBJ1-4; possible D gene TRBD1, 6 bases. This CDR3 comprises 17 residues. Germline values: CDR1 SEHNR, CDR2 FQNEAQ (reference sequence). Trimming stripped 5 bases from V and 7 bases from J, with 23 bases between.